Below, 19 T cell receptor beta chains from the same sample are listed, as sequenced in a study of shared clonotypes between healthy human individuals. CD45RO negativity and positive selection for CCR7 defined naive CD8 cells, a population that excluded terminally differentiated effector memory CD45RA+ cells. Only in-frame clones appear in the TCRdb table, and some are missing; sequencing was by immunoSEQ multiplex PCR. The sample consists of 2 million to 2.5 million clones, 85% to 95% of them appearing once. Sequences were obtained from naive CD8+ T cells sorted from blood. Every receptor here comes from a man aged 18-30 years in good health.

A few counts support this clone. The chain links TRBV7-2 to TRBJ2-5; 10 bases align to TRBD2. The length of the CDR3 is 16 residues. V dropped 1 base and J dropped 2; count of bases not matched to a gene: 4. The germline V gene has CDR1 SGHTA and CDR2 FQGNSA. CDR3 nucleotides: TGTGCCAGCAGCTTAGTCGGGACTAGCGTTCAAGAGACCCAGTACTTC. Its protein is CASSLVGTSVQETQYF.

For this clone: The same CDR3 also results from other DNA sequences found in this sample. The V and J genes are TRBV27 and TRBJ1-1, with D possibly TRBD1 on 5 matching bases. The CDR3 has 14 residues. Germline values: CDR1 MNHEY, CDR2 SMNVEV (reference sequence). V lost 2 bases, J lost 3 bases, and 10 bases lay in between. The DNA for the CDR3 is TGTGCCAGCAGTTTAACAGGAGGGGACACTGAAGCTTTCTTT. Translated, it gives CASSLTGGDTEAFF.

CDR3 in DNA: TGTGCCAGCAGTGAGTTACTAGCGGGAACGATGGATACGCAGTATTTT. Its protein product is CASSELLAGTMDTQYF. The rearrangement links TRBV2 to TRBJ2-3, with 10 bases lining up with TRBD2. Germline V gene data show CDR1 as SNHLY and CDR2 as FYNNEI. Trimming cost V 3 bases and J 6 bases; bases outside gene matches: 9. The CDR3 contains 16 residues.

This clone came up once. J is TRBJ1-1 and V is TRBV2, with D possibly matching TRBD1 (5 bases). CDR1 is SNHLY, CDR2 FYNNEI, per germline. Trimming shortened V by 5 bases and J by 4 bases, and 11 bases separated the two germline ends. The CDR3 runs 13 residues. CDR3 nucleotide sequence: TGTGCCAGCAGTAGCAGGGCCCGCACTGAAGCTTTCTTT. It codes for CASSSRARTEAFF.

The chain joins TRBV5-5 to TRBJ2-7; D is unclear. The CDR3 covers 14 residues. The V end lost 1 base, the J end lost 3 bases, and 11 bases lay between the germline ends. Germline-derived CDR1 and CDR2 are SGHKS and YYEKEE (reference sequence). This CDR3 is CASSLFLGDYEQYF. The DNA for the CDR3 is TGTGCCAGCAGCTTGTTTTTGGGTGACTACGAGCAGTACTTC.

The genes are TRBV28 and TRBJ1-1; D remains ambiguous. The CDR3 sequence is 14 residues long. Germline V lookup: CDR1 MDHEN, CDR2 SYDVKM. The V gene lost 1 base and the J gene lost 0 bases, with 6 bases spanning the gap. CDR3 nucleotide sequence: TGTGCCAGCAGTTTATTGGGAGTGAACACTGAAGCTTTCTTT. Amino acids: CASSLLGVNTEAFF.

The chain recombines TRBV14 with TRBJ2-7, with 8 bases identical to TRBD2. Germline V gene data show CDR1 as SGHDN and CDR2 as FVKESK. The CDR3 has 14 amino acids. V lost 3 bases to trimming and J lost 2 bases; unmatched junction nucleotides: 3. The CDR3 protein is CASSHGGRTYEQYF. In DNA, the CDR3 is TGTGCCAGCAGCCACGGCGGGAGGACCTACGAGCAGTACTTC.

The gene calls are TRBV4-1 and TRBJ2-7, with 12 positions matching TRBD2. Trimming removed 5 bases from V and 3 bases from J; junction bases left unmatched: 5. This CDR3 region has 15 residues. Germline V gene lookup returns CDR1 MGHRA and CDR2 YSYEKL. CDR3 in DNA: TGCGCCAGCAGCGCTCTAGCGGGGGGGCACTACGAGCAGTACTTC. This translates into CASSALAGGHYEQYF.

The CDR3 region is CASSFGDRHLYYGYTF. DNA of the CDR3: TGTGCCAGCAGCTTTGGCGACAGACACCTTTACTATGGCTACACCTTC. The V call is TRBV5-6, the J call TRBJ1-2, with D tentatively TRBD1 (5 bases). CDR3 length: 16 residues. Trimming removed 2 bases from V and 3 bases from J, with 17 bases in between. Germline V lookup: CDR1 SGHDT, CDR2 YYEEEE. The full variable domain, completed using reference TRBV5-6 and TRBJ1-2, is DAGVTQSPTHLIKTRGQQVTLRCSPKSGHDTVSWYQQALGQGPQFIFQYYEEEERQRGNFPDRFSGHQFPNYSSELNVNALLLGDSALYLCASSFGDRHLYYGYTFGSGTRLTVV.

The chain has TRBV4-1 and TRBJ1-1; TRBD1 agrees at 7 bases. J gave up 1 base and V 4 bases, and 6 bases lay outside the gene matches. The germline V gene encodes CDR1 MGHRA and CDR2 YSYEKL. CDR3 length: 15 amino acids. This chain's CDR3 is CASSPTGIGNTEAFF. The CDR3 DNA is TGCGCCAGCAGCCCGACAGGGATCGGGAACACTGAAGCTTTCTTT.

The chain has TRBV18 and TRBJ1-1, with D unresolved. Germline V lookup: CDR1 KGHSH, CDR2 LQKENI. The V end lost 0 bases, the J end lost 5 bases, and 7 bases lay between the germline ends. The CDR3 loop spans 13 amino acids. Written as DNA, the CDR3 is TGTGCCAGCTCACCACCGGCGGGGACTGAAGCTTTCTTT. It codes for CASSPPAGTEAFF.

On this clone: Within the sample, other DNA sequences also encode this same CDR3. CDR3 sequence: CASSILGTSYEQYF. The DNA for the CDR3 is TGTGCCAGTAGTATACTGGGTACTTCCTACGAGCAGTACTTC. This chain connects TRBV19 to TRBJ2-7; D ambiguous. Between the trimmed V and J ends, which lost 2 bases and 1 base, there was a span of 9 bases. There are 14 residues in the CDR3. Germline values: CDR1 LNHDA, CDR2 SQIVND (reference sequence).

The chain joins TRBV5-4 to TRBJ2-7; D is possibly TRBD1 (8 bases). Germline CDR1 is SGHNT and CDR2 is YYREEE (reference sequence). V gave up 4 bases and J gave up 8 bases, with 22 bases separating them. This CDR3 has 15 amino acids. CDR3 region: CASSAGQEGGIKQYF. Written as DNA, the CDR3 is TGTGCCAGCAGCGCGGGACAGGAGGGGGGGATAAAGCAGTACTTC.

This chain uses TRBV4-1 with TRBJ1-1; D unresolved. Per the germline V gene, CDR1 is MGHRA and CDR2 is YSYEKL. The CDR3 has 16 amino acids. Between the trimmed V and J ends, which lost 1 base and 3 bases, there was a span of 15 bases. The CDR3 sequence: CASSQGPGRGDTEAFF. The CDR3 DNA follows: TGCGCCAGCAGCCAAGGCCCCGGAAGAGGCGACACTGAAGCTTTCTTT.

This clone was picked up one time. An end of the junction differs from the germline gene, which may be a read error. The chain joins TRBV7-7 to TRBJ2-5; D unresolved. Germline values: CDR1 SSHAT, CDR2 FNYEAQ (reference sequence). The CDR3 runs 14 residues. The CDR3 nucleotides read TGTGCTAGCAGCTTGGGTCCTTTTCAAGAGACCCAGTACTTC. It is translated as CASSLGPFQETQYF.

V is TRBV5-1 and J is TRBJ2-5, with D possibly matching TRBD2 (6 bases). Germline V gene data show CDR1 as SGHRS and CDR2 as YFSETQ. The CDR3 loop spans 14 amino acids. Between the trimmed V and J ends, which lost 3 bases and 7 bases, there was a span of 16 bases. The CDR3 sequence is CASSSSGTEGTQYF. CDR3 nucleotide sequence: TGCGCCAGCAGCTCATCCGGGACTGAAGGGACCCAGTACTTC.

The chain combines TRBV30 with TRBJ1-2, with D maybe TRBD1 (6 bases). The CDR3 contains 13 residues. Germline values: CDR1 GTSNPN, CDR2 SVGIG (reference sequence). Trimming took off 0 bases at V and 6 bases at J, with 11 bases between the two ends. This CDR3 reads CAWSVGAGDGYTF. As DNA, the CDR3 is TGTGCCTGGAGTGTGGGGGCAGGCGATGGCTACACCTTC.

Details on this clone: Other DNA sequences of this sample code for an identical CDR3. CDR3 coding DNA: TGTGCCAGCAGTTTAGGGGGGGGGAGAGGATATGGCTACACCTTC. Its translation: CASSLGGGRGYGYTF. The rearrangement joins TRBV27 to TRBJ1-2, with D tentatively TRBD1 (5 bases). Germline loops: CDR1 MNHEY, CDR2 SMNVEV (reference sequence). Trimming pared 2 bases from V and 5 bases from J, leaving 15 bases between. This CDR3 has 15 residues.

The chain combines TRBV13 with TRBJ2-7; TRBD1 aligns across 9 bases. The CDR3 has 15 amino acids. V was pared by 1 base and J by 2 bases, with 3 bases of the junction left unmatched. Germline V lookup: CDR1 PRHDT, CDR2 FYEKMQ (reference sequence). The CDR3 loop reads CASSLEGTGTYEQYF. DNA for the CDR3: TGTGCCAGCAGCTTAGAAGGGACAGGGACCTACGAGCAGTACTTC.